This T cell receptor beta chain comes out of a study of T cell clones after liver transplantation (dated by TCRdb to about 2019). Broadly, across the study: The samples were obtained from ITN030ST, a randomized trial that attempted immunosuppression withdrawal within 2 years after liver transplantation. Three of the eight recipients were HCV-positive; the others were transplanted for non-autoimmune, non-viral indications. After a pre-transplant mixed lymphocyte reaction, TCRbeta sequencing was used to pinpoint donor-reactive T cell clones, which were subsequently tracked in post-transplant blood. A cohort of 8 liver transplant recipients was studied, of whom 3 were classified as tolerant and 5 as non-tolerant. To count as tolerant, a recipient had to stay completely off immunosuppression for at least one year without liver enzymes climbing beyond twice the upper limit of normal. Subjects received no induction therapy and standard immunosuppression until randomization at 12-24 months post-transplant. Blood samples were collected pre-transplant, pre-randomization before withdrawal, and post-randomization after either complete withdrawal or failed withdrawal. Third party-reactive TCRbeta sequences from pre-transplant MLRs were also identified as an antigen-independent comparator for donor-reactive sequences.

CDR1 ENHRY and CDR2 SYGVKD are derived from the germline V gene. Cut back by 4 bases and 3 bases, the V and J ends lie 7 bases apart. The CDR3 has 12 amino acids, counting the end cysteine and phenylalanine. Just the 36-base CDR3 DNA is kept, in frame starting at base 1. Findings and caveats that apply to the study as a whole: The conclusions were preliminary, being limited by small, heterogeneous patient numbers and by non-standardized post-transplant time points. A significant post-transplant decrease in circulating donor-reactive CD4 TCRbeta sequences was observed in most of the 8 subjects, irrespective of tolerance or HCV status. Since no allograft tissue specimens were available, donor-reactive T cells may have migrated into the graft instead of being deleted. Donor-reactive sequences declined more than third party-reactive ones, suggesting partial antigen-specific deletion unrelated to withdrawal success. When repertoire turnover was taken into account, detection of donor-reactive sequences was significantly reduced in 7 of 8 subjects for CD4 and in 8 of 8 subjects for CD8. In a couple of subjects, low numbers of available donor cells limited the measurable donor-reactive repertoire.

Concerning this clone itself: It has no known antigen specificity. Base quality data are lacking; no much larger clone is found one base away.

Thawed unstimulated PBMCs were stained for CD3, CD4 and CD8 and FACS-sorted into CD3+CD4+ and CD3+CD8+ populations. All 8 studied subjects were randomized to immunosuppression withdrawal. The Qiagen DNeasy Blood and Tissue Kit was used for isolation of genomic DNA. Frozen genomic DNA underwent high-throughput TCRbeta CDR3 sequencing by immunoSEQ, including PCR amplification, mapping, bias correction and internal controls. Turning to the authors' computational methods: Productive rearrangements were retained, and unique TCRbeta sequences were defined by the CDR3 nucleotide sequence together with the V and J gene. For classification of a sequence as donor-reactive, at least 5-fold expansion in CFSE-low cells relative to unstimulated pre-transplant cells and a frequency of at least 0.01% were required. Minimum frequency thresholds were set for each subject based on the unstimulated sample with the lowest template count, ensuring at least 90% detection power. Jensen-Shannon divergence between the top 1000 TCRbeta sequences after and before transplant was used to measure repertoire turnover. Changes in detection of donor-reactive sequences were assessed with two-sided Fisher's exact tests. Here the immuneACCESS table is served through TCRdb, limited to in-frame sequences with V and J called. Missing clones are a known gap in these copies; in checked studies unresolved V genes cover under half, and the rest lacks a known reason. The V and J calls and clone size were taken over from that table, and D and trimming were inferred from the DNA. This sample lists about 76,000 clones; roughly 85% were detected once. The ten largest make up over 2.5% of the sample.

The TCR originated in a human patient who received a liver transplant. After a transplant, some T cells may be the graft donor's own cells. In this chain, TRBV10-3 is recombined with TRBJ2-7, with no confident D gene call. The sequenced sample was CD4+ T cells from blood, obtained at the 22-month timepoint. The DNA sequence reads TGTGCCATCAGTGCGGCAGGCTACGAGCAGTACTTC. The resulting protein is CAISAAGYEQYF.